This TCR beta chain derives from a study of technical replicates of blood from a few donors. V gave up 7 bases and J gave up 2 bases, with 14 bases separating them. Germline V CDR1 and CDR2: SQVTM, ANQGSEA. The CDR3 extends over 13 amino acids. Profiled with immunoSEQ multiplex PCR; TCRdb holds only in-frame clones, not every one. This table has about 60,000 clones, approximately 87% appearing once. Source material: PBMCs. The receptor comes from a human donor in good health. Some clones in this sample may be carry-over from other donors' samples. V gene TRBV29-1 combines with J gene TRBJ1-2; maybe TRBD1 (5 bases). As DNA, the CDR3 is TGCAGCGGGGGACCTCGGGGGAACTATGGCTACACCTTC. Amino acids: CSGGPRGNYGYTF.